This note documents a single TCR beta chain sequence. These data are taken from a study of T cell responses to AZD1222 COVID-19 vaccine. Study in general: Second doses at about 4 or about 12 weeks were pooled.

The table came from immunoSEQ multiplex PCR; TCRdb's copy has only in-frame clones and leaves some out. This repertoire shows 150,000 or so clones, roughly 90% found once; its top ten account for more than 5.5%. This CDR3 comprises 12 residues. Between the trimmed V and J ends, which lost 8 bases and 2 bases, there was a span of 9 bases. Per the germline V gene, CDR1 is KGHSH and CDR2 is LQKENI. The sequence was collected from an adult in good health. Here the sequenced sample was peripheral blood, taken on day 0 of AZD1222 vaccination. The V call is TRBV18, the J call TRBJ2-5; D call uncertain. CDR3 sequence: CASARSQETQYF. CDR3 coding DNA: TGTGCCAGCGCACGAAGTCAAGAGACCCAGTACTTC.